These 27 T cell receptor beta chains came from one sample sequenced in a study of graft-versus-host responses after intestinal transplantation. Sequenced by immunoSEQ multiplex PCR; TCRdb stores in-frame clones only, minus some. The data contain about 97,000 clones, 91% of them singletons. These receptors' targets are unknown. The sample here was unstimulated CD4+ T cells sorted from spleen or lymph node cells, taken before transplant. Every receptor here comes from a human donor who was the organ donor for an intestinal transplant.

This rearrangement joins TRBV21-1 to TRBJ1-2. TRBV21-1 is termed a pseudogene. The CDR3 sequence is 16 residues long. The CDR3 DNA is TGTGCCAGCAGCAAAGTTGAGGCAAAAGCTAACTATGGCTACACCTTC. It encodes CASSKVEAKANYGYTF.

This chain uses TRBV7-2 with TRBJ1-1, with 8 nucleotides matching TRBD1. The CDR3 spans 15 residues. Germline CDR1 and CDR2: SGHTA and FQGNSA. The V and J ends lost 2 bases and 3 bases, in that order; junction bases with no gene match: 5. DNA for the CDR3: TGTGCCAGCAGCTTACAGGGGGCAGTGTACACTGAAGCTTTCTTT. Encoded protein: CASSLQGAVYTEAFF.

The genes are TRBV30 and TRBJ2-7; 10 positions agree with TRBD2. CDR3 length: 10 amino acids. Trimming at V came to 4 bases and at J to 12 bases, leaving 3 bases not matched to a gene. CDR1 is GTSNPN, CDR2 SVGIG, per germline (reference sequence). CDR3 residues: CAWKLAGTYF. CDR3 DNA: TGTGCCTGGAAACTAGCGGGGACGTACTTC.

The chain employs TRBV4-3 and TRBJ1-4, with D perhaps TRBD1 (6 bases). This CDR3 is 15 amino acids long. In germline, CDR1 is LGHNA, CDR2 YSLEER. The V and J ends lost 0 bases and 8 bases respectively, with 13 bases between them. The CDR3 sequence: CASSQDRGGREKLFF. The CDR3 bases are TGCGCCAGCAGCCAAGACAGGGGTGGAAGGGAAAAACTGTTTTTT.

The V gene is TRBV10-3, the J gene TRBJ1-5; possible D gene TRBD1, 5 bases. Trimming stripped 2 bases from V and 7 bases from J, with 6 bases between. CDR3 length: 12 amino acids. The germline gives CDR1 ENHRY, CDR2 SYGVKD. The CDR3 nucleotides are TGTGCCATCAGTGAGGGGGGGCAGCCCCAGCATTTT. Translating gives CAISEGGQPQHF.

This chain links TRBV28 with TRBJ1-5; D may be TRBD1 (5 bases). The CDR3 covers 16 residues. Trimming shortened V by 4 bases and J by 4 bases, and 17 bases separated the two germline ends. CDR1 and CDR2 from the germline V gene are MDHEN and SYDVKM. The CDR3 loop reads CASSYSPGRRNQPQHF. CDR3 DNA sequence: TGTGCCAGCAGTTACTCCCCAGGGCGGCGAAATCAGCCCCAGCATTTT.

J is TRBJ2-7 and V is TRBV6-1; 11 nucleotides agree with TRBD1. Germline values: CDR1 MNHNS, CDR2 SASEGT. V trimming: 3 bases; J trimming: 1 base; junction bases outside the gene matches: 5. The CDR3 extends over 16 amino acids. For the CDR3, the DNA is TGTGCCAGCAGTGACCCCCGGGACAGGGGGTCCTACGAGCAGTACTTC. Its protein product is CASSDPRDRGSYEQYF.

V is TRBV7-2 and J is TRBJ2-7, with a possible D match to TRBD1 (6 bases). The CDR3 covers 16 residues. Trimming took 0 bases from V and 0 from J, leaving 12 bases between them. CDR1 and CDR2 (germline): SGHTA, FQGNSA. CDR3 amino acids: CASSLAPGASSYEQYF. CDR3 coding DNA: TGTGCCAGCAGCTTAGCCCCAGGGGCCAGCTCCTACGAGCAGTACTTC.

V usage is TRBV2 and J usage is TRBJ1-4; maybe TRBD1 (6 bases). Trimming removed 8 bases at V and 4 bases at J, with 11 bases between. From germline, CDR1 is SNHLY and CDR2 FYNNEI. This CDR3 is built from 13 residues. Written as DNA, the CDR3 is TGTGCCAGCGTGGCAGGGGTTAATGAAAAACTGTTTTTT. Translated: CASVAGVNEKLFF.

In regard to this clone: Distinct nucleotide sequences in the sample also encode this CDR3. Here the CDR3 DNA reads TGTGCCAGCAGCTTAGGCGGGACAGGGGGTTACGAGCAGTACTTC. It translates to CASSLGGTGGYEQYF. The chain recombines TRBV7-2 with TRBJ2-7; the match to TRBD1 covers 11 bases. Unmatched junction bases numbered 3, after V lost 1 base and J lost 4 bases. Germline V gene sequence: CDR1 SGHTA, CDR2 FQGNSA. CDR3 length: 15 amino acids.

The chain carries TRBV7-6 and TRBJ1-1, with 8 bases fitting TRBD1. CDR1 and CDR2 (germline): SGHVS, FNYEAQ. The length of the CDR3 is 13 residues. Trimming took 5 bases from V and 8 from J; bases not matched to a gene: 7. The CDR3 sequence: CASSPRTGQEAFF. CDR3 DNA: TGTGCCAGCAGCCCGCGGACAGGGCAGGAAGCTTTCTTT. The full variable domain, in which reference TRBV7-6 and TRBJ1-1 provide the parts outside the CDR3, is GAGVSQSPRYKVTKRGQDVALRCDPISGHVSLYWYRQALGQGPEFLTYFNYEAQQDKSGLPNDRFSAERPEGSISTLTIQRTEQRDSAMYRCASSPRTGQEAFFGQGTRLTVV.

The chain recombines TRBV5-6 with TRBJ2-7; 7 bases fit TRBD2. Germline-derived CDR1 and CDR2 are SGHDT and YYEEEE. Trimming cost V 1 base and J 6 bases; bases outside gene matches: 4. There are 13 residues in the CDR3. In nucleotides, the CDR3 is TGTGCCAGCAGCTTGCGAACGGGGGGCGAGCAGTACTTC. Translating gives CASSLRTGGEQYF.

J is TRBJ2-2 and V is TRBV11-3, with D possibly matching TRBD2 (6 bases). The germline V gene encodes CDR1 SGHNT and CDR2 YENEEA. The V end lost 6 bases, the J end lost 7 bases, and 21 bases lay between the germline ends. The CDR3 has 16 residues. The CDR3 spells CASRGRCAGRGGELFF. The DNA of the CDR3 is TGTGCCAGCAGAGGTAGGTGTGCGGGGCGGGGCGGGGAGCTGTTTTTT.

This chain joins TRBV28 and TRBJ2-4; D call uncertain. The CDR3 consists of 15 residues. Per the germline V gene, CDR1 is MDHEN and CDR2 is SYDVKM. Trimming shortened V by 5 bases and J by 3 bases, and 14 bases separated the two germline ends. CDR3 in amino acids: CASSLIGEGKNIQYF. CDR3 nucleotide sequence: TGTGCCAGCAGTCTCATAGGAGAAGGCAAAAACATTCAGTACTTC.

This chain joins TRBV4-1 and TRBJ2-5, with TRBD1 matching over 7 bases. Germline V gene lookup returns CDR1 MGHRA and CDR2 YSYEKL. CDR3 length equals 15 residues. The ends lost 5 bases at V and 2 bases at J; junction bases unmatched: 8. The CDR3 is CASSAGQALQETQYF. DNA of the CDR3: TGCGCCAGCAGCGCAGGACAGGCCTTACAAGAGACCCAGTACTTC.

The gene calls are TRBV5-1 and TRBJ1-2; TRBD1 aligns across 8 bases. CDR1 is SGHRS, CDR2 YFSETQ, per germline. This CDR3 contains 19 residues. After removal of 0 bases from V and 7 bases from J, the junction contained 20 bases not matched to a gene. The CDR3 spells CASSLAFVDRVPRGAGYTF. CDR3 nucleotide sequence: TGCGCCAGCAGCTTGGCCTTCGTGGACAGGGTTCCGCGCGGTGCTGGCTACACCTTC.

CDR3 nucleotides: TGTGCCAGCCGGCGACAGGGAGATTCACCCCTCCACTTT. Protein sequence: CASRRQGDSPLHF. The chain is built from TRBV2 and TRBJ1-6; 7 nucleotides match TRBD1. Per germline, CDR1 SNHLY and CDR2 FYNNEI. Unmatched junction bases numbered 6, after V lost 8 bases and J lost 8 bases. The CDR3 spans 13 residues.

This sequence joins TRBV28 and TRBJ1-4; 10 bases are a match to TRBD1. The trim removed 5 bases at V and 11 bases at J, leaving 11 bases unmatched. The CDR3 length is 15 residues. The germline gives CDR1 MDHEN, CDR2 SYDVKM. The CDR3 nucleotides are TGTGCCAGCAGTACAGACAGGGGGCGCCCGAAGAAACTGTTTTTT. As protein: CASSTDRGRPKKLFF.

This clone was detected only once. The V and J genes are TRBV28 and TRBJ1-6, with D perhaps matching TRBD1 (5 bases). V lost 3 bases, J lost 2 bases, and 8 bases lay in between. There are 15 residues in the CDR3. Germline CDR1 reads MDHEN; CDR2 reads SYDVKM. CDR3 sequence: CASSFAGPYNSPLHF. The CDR3 bases are TGTGCCAGCAGTTTTGCGGGGCCCTATAATTCACCCCTCCACTTT.

V usage is TRBV7-6 and J usage is TRBJ2-3; 9 bases match TRBD2. Germline loops: CDR1 SGHVS, CDR2 FNYEAQ. The V segment lost 4 bases and the J segment 4 bases; nucleotides outside the gene matches: 12. CDR3 length: 17 amino acids. In DNA form, the CDR3 reads TGTGCCAGCAGCTCGGGACCGCGGGGGGGTTATGCAGATACGCAGTATTTT. Protein product: CASSSGPRGGYADTQYF.

V gene TRBV28 combines with J gene TRBJ2-7; possibly TRBD1 for D (6 bases). From germline, CDR1 is MDHEN and CDR2 SYDVKM. V was pared by 8 bases and J by 4 bases, with 15 bases between. This CDR3 spans 13 amino acids. The CDR3 DNA sequence: TGTGCCAGCGGGGGCAGAACTCCGTACGAGCAGTACTTC. Translation gives CASGGRTPYEQYF.

This sequence joins TRBV5-1 and TRBJ1-1, with a possible D match to TRBD1 (5 bases). The CDR3 runs to 15 residues. Germline V CDR1 and CDR2: SGHRS, YFSETQ. Trimming stripped 3 bases from V and 3 bases from J, with 15 bases between. For the CDR3, the DNA is TGCGCCAGCAGCTGGGGGGGTACGGCGGACACTGAAGCTTTCTTT. This encodes CASSWGGTADTEAFF. The whole variable domain, filled in from reference TRBV5-1 and TRBJ1-1, reads KAGVTQTPRYLIKTRGQQVTLSCSPISGHRSVSWYQQTPGQGLQFLFEYFSETQRNKGNFPGRFSGRQFSNSRSEMNVSTLELGDSALYLCASSWGGTADTEAFFGQGTRLTVV.

V gene TRBV7-3 combines with J gene TRBJ2-2, with no clear D. The germline V and J ends were trimmed by 3 bases and 7 bases, with 12 bases remaining between them. Germline V gene lookup returns CDR1 SGHTA and CDR2 FQGTGA. CDR3 size: 14 residues. CDR3 loop: CASSLGLADGELFF. The CDR3 nucleotides are TGTGCCAGCAGCTTGGGCTTGGCCGACGGGGAGCTGTTTTTT.

The chain carries TRBV4-2 and TRBJ2-1; D perhaps matches TRBD2 (6 bases). The germline V gene has CDR1 LGHNA and CDR2 YNFKEQ. V was cut by 0 bases and J by 4 bases, with 10 bases left in between. The CDR3 is 15 residues long. The CDR3, as DNA: TGTGCCAGCAGCCAAGATGGGCGGGGTTACAATGAGCAGTTCTTC. Encoded protein: CASSQDGRGYNEQFF.

This clone was recorded only once. The chain has TRBV11-3 and TRBJ2-3; 7 bases match TRBD1. Germline V gives CDR1 SGHNT, CDR2 YENEEA. This CDR3 contains 13 residues. V lost 5 bases and J lost 1; bases outside the gene matches: 0. The CDR3 DNA reads as TGTGCCAGCAGCCAGGGGGGCACAGATACGCAGTATTTT. This sequence encodes CASSQGGTDTQYF.

The chain employs TRBV4-2 and TRBJ2-7, with 8 nucleotides matching TRBD1. The junction had 5 bases not matched to a gene; V was cut back by 2 bases and J by 2 bases. The CDR3 has 15 amino acids. Per germline, CDR1 LGHNA and CDR2 YNFKEQ. This CDR3 reads CASSQRTGPPYEQYF. The DNA for the CDR3 is TGTGCCAGCAGCCAAAGGACAGGGCCCCCCTACGAGCAGTACTTC.

V is TRBV14 and J is TRBJ2-7; D is perhaps TRBD1 (6 bases). This CDR3 comprises 16 residues. V was shortened by 0 bases and J by 2 bases, with 14 bases between the two germline ends. The V gene's germline CDR1 is SGHDN and CDR2 FVKESK. The CDR3 protein is CASSQEGRGRTYEQYF. Here the CDR3 DNA reads TGTGCCAGCAGCCAAGAGGGCAGGGGTCGGACCTACGAGCAGTACTTC.